The following is a TCR beta chain sequence with its context. Per the authors' pipeline: Estimates of nucleated cell counts were drawn from the amplification of reference gene primers. TCRdb's table, derived via immunoSEQ multiplex PCR, lists solely in-frame clones and lacks some. Clone size and the V and J calls come from that table; the DNA yielded D and trimming. The data contain fewer than 250,000 clones, 90% to 95% of them seen just once; the ten biggest clones take up about 0.8%. The sample comes from a study of blood T cell repertoires in COVID-19. Study background: Specimens from acute and convalescent COVID-19 originated in the United States, Italy and Spain. T cells, B-cell-depleted T cells, or PBMCs provided the cDNA or gDNA that served as material.

Enrollment of patients from Seattle took place during active infection, with longitudinal follow-up. There are 15 residues in the CDR3. V lost 1 base and J 4 bases, leaving 12 bases between the germline ends. Germline CDR1 SGHVS, CDR2 FQNEAQ. The TCR was taken from a man aged 55 to 70 with COVID-19, enrolled during active disease. The J gene is TRBJ2-3, the V gene TRBV7-8, with a weak D call TRBD2 (6 bases). Sequenced input: peripheral blood. The CDR3 DNA follows: TGTGCCAGCAGCTTAGGGGGAGCGGGCGCAGATACGCAGTATTTT. Protein product: CASSLGGAGADTQYF.